This passage covers 20 T cell receptor beta chains from one sample sequenced in a study of T cells in Graves' hyperthyroidism and ophthalmopathy. From RNA transcripts, TCR beta CDR3 regions were amplified. HTBI primers were used for first-round RT-PCR of the TCR CDR3. MiXCR, applied by TCRdb to the multiplex PCR reads, yields one record per CDR3 protein. The data show over 350,000 distinct CDR3 sequences, 11% to 15% seen once. Sequenced sample: blood. These receptors all stem from a man between 45 and 60 years old with Graves' ophthalmopathy.

This clonotype was observed at least ten times. The rearrangement uses TRBV28 and TRBJ1-5, with 9 bases fitting TRBD1. J lost 6 bases, V lost 6 bases, and 18 bases had no gene match. This CDR3 has 18 amino acids. Germline assignment: CDR1 MDHEN and CDR2 SYDVKM. The CDR3 sequence is CASRPSGTGLGFSQPQHF. In DNA, the CDR3 is TGTGCCAGCAGACCATCGGGGACAGGGTTGGGATTTAGTCAGCCCCAGCATTTT.

This clonotype has at least ten counts. The CDR3 region has the DNA TGTGCCAGCAGTTTCAGTTATAGCAATCAGCCCCAGCATTTT. It specifies CASSFSYSNQPQHF. The chain recombines TRBV6-2 or TRBV6-3 with TRBJ1-5, with D unresolved. The germline CDR1 and CDR2 sequences are MNHEY and SVGEGT. V lost 4 bases and J 0 bases, leaving 7 bases between the germline ends. The CDR3 covers 14 residues.

This clonotype was seen many times. The chain is built from TRBV4-1 and TRBJ1-2; 9 bases map to TRBD1. This CDR3 has 15 residues. Germline lookup yields CDR1 MGHRA and CDR2 YSYEKL. Trimming took 2 bases from V and 4 from J; bases not matched to a gene: 5. As DNA, the CDR3 is TGCGCCAGCAGCCAACCGGGACAGGGAGCCTATGGCTACACCTTC. As protein: CASSQPGQGAYGYTF.

This clonotype appeared a few times. The chain employs TRBV4-1 and TRBJ2-3; D perhaps matches TRBD2 (6 bases). The V gene's germline CDR1 is MGHRA and CDR2 YSYEKL. Trimming pared 1 base from V and 11 bases from J, leaving 16 bases between. The CDR3 runs to 14 residues. This chain's CDR3 is CASSQGSNLGGQYF. As DNA, the CDR3 is TGCGCCAGCAGCCAAGGGTCGAACCTGGGGGGGCAGTATTTT.

This clonotype was counted ten times or more. The genes are TRBV3-1 and TRBJ2-7; D might be TRBD2 (5 bases). The CDR3 totals 13 residues. The germline V gene has CDR1 LGHDT and CDR2 YNNKEL (reference sequence). The V end was cut by 7 bases, the J end by 1 base, with 11 bases between. DNA for the CDR3: TGTGCCAGCAAAACAGCGGATTCCTACGAGCAGTACTTC. Translation: CASKTADSYEQYF.

In this sample, this clonotype turned up a few times. The V call is TRBV10-3, the J call TRBJ1-2; 11 positions agree with TRBD1. This CDR3 has 12 amino acids. The V gene's germline CDR1 is ENHRY and CDR2 SYGVKD. The trim removed 2 bases at V and 12 bases at J, leaving 2 bases unmatched. The CDR3 bases are TGTGCCATCAGTGAGCCGGGACAGGGGGACACCTTC. Translation gives CAISEPGQGDTF.

This clonotype was seen at least ten times. The chain uses TRBV5-1 and TRBJ2-1, with TRBD2 matching 7 bases. The CDR3 has 15 amino acids. Germline V gene sequence: CDR1 SGHRS, CDR2 YFSETQ. The V segment lost 1 base and the J segment 4 bases; nucleotides outside the gene matches: 5. The CDR3, as DNA: TGCGCCAGCAGCTTGATGTCTAGCGGATACAATGAGCAGTTCTTC. As protein: CASSLMSSGYNEQFF.

This clonotype was detected only a few times. The chain has TRBV15 and TRBJ2-1, with D perhaps matching TRBD2 (5 bases). Per germline, CDR1 LNHNV and CDR2 YYDKDF (reference sequence). The CDR3 runs to 14 residues. Trimming stripped 5 bases from V and 4 bases from J, with 12 bases between. The CDR3 reads CATSGLAQYNEQFF. The CDR3 region has the DNA TGTGCCACCAGCGGGCTAGCACAATACAATGAGCAGTTCTTC.

The genes are TRBV19 and TRBJ2-7; TRBD1 aligns across 10 bases. The length of the CDR3 is 16 residues. V dropped 7 bases and J dropped 2; count of bases not matched to a gene: 11. Germline CDR1 and CDR2: LNHDA and SQIVND (reference sequence). The CDR3 DNA sequence: TGTGCCAGTACCCTCGACCCCGGGACAGGGGCCTACGAGCAGTACTTC. Its protein product is CASTLDPGTGAYEQYF.

The chain carries TRBV20-1 and TRBJ2-1; 12 bases fit TRBD2. Per the germline V gene, CDR1 is DFQATT and CDR2 is SNEGSKA (reference sequence). V lost 3 bases and J lost 9; bases outside the gene matches: 9. This CDR3 contains 15 residues. The CDR3 here is CSARVTSGRPGEQFF. The CDR3 region has the DNA TGCAGTGCTAGGGTTACTAGCGGGAGGCCGGGTGAGCAGTTCTTC.

This clonotype was detected many times. The gene calls are TRBV20-1 and TRBJ2-7; D uncertain. The CDR3 has 13 amino acids. CDR1 and CDR2 (germline): DFQATT, SNEGSKA (reference sequence). Trimming took off 3 bases at V and 3 bases at J, with 12 bases between the two ends. CDR3 sequence reads: CSASPPGLYEQYF. DNA for the CDR3: TGCAGTGCTAGCCCCCCAGGTCTCTACGAGCAGTACTTC.

Many counts were recorded for this clonotype. The chain uses TRBV28 and TRBJ1-1; D is uncertain. Germline CDR1 is MDHEN and CDR2 is SYDVKM. The length of the CDR3 is 12 residues. Trimming left V 5 bases short and J 9 bases short, with 13 bases between. DNA for the CDR3: TGTGCCAGCAGTCCCCTGTCTGGGAAAGCTTTCTTT. It yields the protein CASSPLSGKAFF.

This clonotype has only a few counts. The V gene is TRBV6-1, the J gene TRBJ2-1, with 10 bases aligning to TRBD2. The CDR3 is made up of 15 amino acids. Trimming took 6 bases from V and 7 from J; bases not matched to a gene: 9. CDR1 is MNHNS and CDR2 is SASEGT in the germline V gene. CDR3 sequence: CASRPRTSGGNEQFF. In DNA, the CDR3 is TGTGCCAGCAGGCCCCGGACTAGCGGAGGTAATGAGCAGTTCTTC.

This clonotype came up many times. This CDR3 is CASSPLATSGIDTQYF. As DNA, the CDR3 is TGTGCCAGCAGCCCTCTTGCGACTAGCGGGATAGATACGCAGTATTTT. This chain joins TRBV11-2 and TRBJ2-3; 11 bases are shared with TRBD2. The CDR3 loop spans 16 amino acids. CDR1 is SGHAT, CDR2 FQNNGV, per germline. V gave up 5 bases and J gave up 5 bases; unmatched junction bases: 9. The whole variable domain, filled in from reference TRBV11-2 and TRBJ2-3, reads EAGVAQSPRYKIIEKRQSVAFWCNPISGHATLYWYQQILGQGPKLLIQFQNNGVVDDSQLPKDRFSAERLKGVDSTLKIQPAKLEDSAVYLCASSPLATSGIDTQYFGPGTRLTVL.

Note on this clonotype: A much larger clone is a single base away; this may be a read error. The CDR3 region has the DNA TGCAGCGGATTGGGCGGGAAGGGGTACGGGCAGTACTTC. This gives the protein CSGLGGKGYGQYF. V usage is TRBV29-1 and J usage is TRBJ2-7; D is possibly TRBD2 (6 bases). Germline assignment: CDR1 SQVTM and CDR2 ANQGSEA. The CDR3 length is 13 residues.

This clonotype was detected many times. This sequence joins TRBV9 and TRBJ2-7, with D possibly being TRBD2 (5 bases). CDR3 length: 14 residues. Germline values: CDR1 SGDLS, CDR2 YYNGEE. Trimming shortened V by 0 bases and J by 2 bases, and 9 bases separated the two germline ends. The CDR3 protein is CASSVGSETYEQYF. CDR3 in DNA: TGTGCCAGCAGCGTAGGTAGCGAGACCTACGAGCAGTACTTC.

This clonotype was recorded at least ten times. The chain links TRBV7-9 to TRBJ2-7; TRBD2 aligns across 7 bases. Germline lookup yields CDR1 SEHNR and CDR2 FQNEAQ (reference sequence). The CDR3 contains 14 residues. V lost 2 bases, J lost 7 bases, and 8 bases stayed unmatched. The CDR3 loop is CASSLSGGLGEQYF. The CDR3, as DNA: TGTGCCAGCAGCTTATCGGGAGGCCTCGGAGAGCAGTACTTC.

The chain recombines TRBV20-1 with TRBJ2-5; 9 bases line up with TRBD2. Germline-derived CDR1 and CDR2 are DFQATT and SNEGSKA (reference sequence). With 1 base clipped from V and 1 base from J, the junction kept 4 bases outside the gene matches. The CDR3 is 15 amino acids. The CDR3 DNA sequence: TGCAGTGCTAGAGGTGTAGCGGGAGCCCAAGAGACCCAGTACTTC. Translation: CSARGVAGAQETQYF.

Many counts were recorded for this clonotype. The J gene is TRBJ2-1, the V gene TRBV7-8; 7 bases are shared with TRBD2. CDR1 and CDR2 from the germline V gene are SGHVS and FQNEAQ. Trimming cost V 0 bases and J 10 bases; bases outside gene matches: 3. The CDR3 loop spans 13 amino acids. For the CDR3, the DNA is TGTGCCAGCAGCTTAGCGCGGCGGGGGGAGCAGTTCTTC. Translated: CASSLARRGEQFF.

The chain has TRBV24-1 and TRBJ2-1; possibly TRBD2 for D (6 bases). Germline lookup yields CDR1 KGHDR and CDR2 SFDVKD. The CDR3 contains 14 residues. V lost 1 base, J lost 6 bases, and 9 bases lay in between. The CDR3 coding sequence is TGTGCCACCAGTGATTTCGGGAGCGTCAATGAGCAGTTCTTC. Protein sequence: CATSDFGSVNEQFF.